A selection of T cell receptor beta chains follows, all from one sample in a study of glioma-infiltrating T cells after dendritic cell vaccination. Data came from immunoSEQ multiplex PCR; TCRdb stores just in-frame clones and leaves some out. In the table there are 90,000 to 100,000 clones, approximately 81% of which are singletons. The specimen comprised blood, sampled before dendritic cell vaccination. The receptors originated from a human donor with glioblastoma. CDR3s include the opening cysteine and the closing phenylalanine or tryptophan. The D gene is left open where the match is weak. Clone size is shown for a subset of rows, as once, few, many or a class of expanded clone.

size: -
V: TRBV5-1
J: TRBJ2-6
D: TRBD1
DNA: TGCGCCAGCAGTGTCCGAACAGGGGCTGGGTCAGGGGCCAACGTCCTGACTTTC
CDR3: CASSVRTGAGSGANVLTF

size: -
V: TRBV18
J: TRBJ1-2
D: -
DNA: TGTGCCAGCTCACCAGGGCCCAGGGGCTATGGCTACACCTTC
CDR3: CASSPGPRGYGYTF

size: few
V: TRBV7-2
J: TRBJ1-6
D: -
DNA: TGTGCCAGCAGCTTAGTGCCCGCGGGAGTAGGTAATTCACCCCTCCACTTT
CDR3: CASSLVPAGVGNSPLHF

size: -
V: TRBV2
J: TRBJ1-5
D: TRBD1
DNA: TGTGCCAGCTGCCTAGACAGGGCTAATCAGCCCCAGCATTTT
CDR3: CASCLDRANQPQHF

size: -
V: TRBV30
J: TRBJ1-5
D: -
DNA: TGTGCCTGGAGTGCAGCGGCAGGATTCCAGCCCCAGCATTTT
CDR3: CAWSAAAGFQPQHF

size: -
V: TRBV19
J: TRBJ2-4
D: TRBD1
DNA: TGTGCCACCGCGACAGGGGGAGCCAAAAACATTCAGTACTTC
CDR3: CATATGGAKNIQYF

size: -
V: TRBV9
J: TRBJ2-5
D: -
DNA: TGTGCCAGCAGCCCCCCGCAGGGCGAGGAGACCCAGTACTTC
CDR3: CASSPPQGEETQYF

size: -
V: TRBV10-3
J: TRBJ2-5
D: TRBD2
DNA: TGTGCCATCAGTTTAAGCGGGGGGGCCGGAGAGACCCAGTACTTC
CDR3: CAISLSGGAGETQYF

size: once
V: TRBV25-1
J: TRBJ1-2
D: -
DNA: TGTGCCAGCAGTGAAGATGTAGGACTCAGTGGCTACACCTTC
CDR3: CASSEDVGLSGYTF

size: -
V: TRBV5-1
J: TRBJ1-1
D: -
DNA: TGCGCCAGCAGCGTACGATCGGGGACTGAAGCTTTCTTT
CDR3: CASSVRSGTEAFF

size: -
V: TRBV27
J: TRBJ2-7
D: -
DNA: TGTGCCAGCAGTTTATATTGGGAGAACGAGCAGTACTTC
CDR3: CASSLYWENEQYF

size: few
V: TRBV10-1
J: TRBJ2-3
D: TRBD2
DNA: TGCGCCAGCAGTGAGTCGTCTAGCGGGGCTAATACGCAGTATTTT
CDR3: CASSESSSGANTQYF

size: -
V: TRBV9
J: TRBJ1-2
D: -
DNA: TGTGCCAGCAGCGTAGGACAGAACTATGGCTACACCTTC
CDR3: CASSVGQNYGYTF

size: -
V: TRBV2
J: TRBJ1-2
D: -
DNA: TGTGCCAGCAGTCCCCAGGGGAGCTACACCTTC
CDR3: CASSPQGSYTF

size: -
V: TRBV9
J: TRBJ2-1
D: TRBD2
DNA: TGTGCCAGCAGCGTAGGAGCGGGGGGGCCCAATGAGCAGTTCTTC
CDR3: CASSVGAGGPNEQFF

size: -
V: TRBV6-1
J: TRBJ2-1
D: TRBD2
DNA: TGTGCCAGCAGGAGACTAGCCGATACTTACAATGAGCAGTTCTTC
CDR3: CASRRLADTYNEQFF

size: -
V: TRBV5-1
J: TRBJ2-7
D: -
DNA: TGCGCCAGCAGCTTGGAAGTCACTTCCTACGAGCAGTACTTC
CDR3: CASSLEVTSYEQYF

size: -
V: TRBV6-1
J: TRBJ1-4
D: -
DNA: TGTGCCAGCAGACGGGGTAACGAAAAACTGTTTTTT
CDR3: CASRRGNEKLFF

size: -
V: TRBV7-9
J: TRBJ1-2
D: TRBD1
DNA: TGTGCCAGCAGCTTAAATGAGGGGGCGCTTGGCTACACCTTC
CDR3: CASSLNEGALGYTF

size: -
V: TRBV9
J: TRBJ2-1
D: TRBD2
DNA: TGTGCCAGCAGCGTCACTAGCGGGGTTGGATCCTACAATGAGCAGTTCTTC
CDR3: CASSVTSGVGSYNEQFF

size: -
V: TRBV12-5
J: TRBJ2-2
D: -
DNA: TGTGCTAGTGGTTTGTGGGCTACCGGGGAGCTGTTTTTT
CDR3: CASGLWATGELFF

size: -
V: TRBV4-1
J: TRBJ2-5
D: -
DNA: TGCGCCAGCAGCCAAGACTGGGGGCCGGAGGAGACCCAGTACTTC
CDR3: CASSQDWGPEETQYF

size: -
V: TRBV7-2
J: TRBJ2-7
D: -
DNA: TGTGCCAGCAGCTTAGCGAGAAGTCTACCGGCCTACGAGCAGTACTTC
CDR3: CASSLARSLPAYEQYF

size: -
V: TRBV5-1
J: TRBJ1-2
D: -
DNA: TGCGCCAGCAGCCAGAACCCCATCTATGGCTACACCTTC
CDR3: CASSQNPIYGYTF

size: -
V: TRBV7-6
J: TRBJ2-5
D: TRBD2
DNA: TGTGCCAGCAGCCGACTAGCGGGCAGAGGAGAGACCCAGTACTTC
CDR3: CASSRLAGRGETQYF

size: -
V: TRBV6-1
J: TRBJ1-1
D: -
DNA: TGTGCCAGCACCCGGGGGAACACTGAAGCTTTCTTT
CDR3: CASTRGNTEAFF

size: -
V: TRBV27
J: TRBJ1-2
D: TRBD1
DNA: TGTGCCAGCAGTTCCCGGACAGGGTTCTATGGCTACACCTTC
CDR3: CASSSRTGFYGYTF

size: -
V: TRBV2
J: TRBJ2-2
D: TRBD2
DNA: TGTGCAACACAGCGGGGGGGCTCCACCGGGGAGCTGTTTTTT
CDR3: CATQRGGSTGELFF

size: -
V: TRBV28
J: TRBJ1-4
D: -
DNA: TGTGCCAGCATAGGGACTCCGGATGAAAAACTGTTTTTT
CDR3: CASIGTPDEKLFF

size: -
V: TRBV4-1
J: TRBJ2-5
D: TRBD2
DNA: TGCGCCAGCAGCCGCGGACTAGTTTGGCAAGAGACCCAGTACTTC
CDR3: CASSRGLVWQETQYF

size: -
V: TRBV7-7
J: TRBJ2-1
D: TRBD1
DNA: TGTGCTAGCAGCTTAGGGGGGACAGGGGGCGAAGATGAGCAGTTCTTC
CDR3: CASSLGGTGGEDEQFF

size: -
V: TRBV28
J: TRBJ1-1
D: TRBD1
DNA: TGTGCCAGCAGTCCGAGGACAGGGGGCTCTGAAGCTTTCTTT
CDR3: CASSPRTGGSEAFF

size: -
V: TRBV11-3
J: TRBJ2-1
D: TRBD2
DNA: TGTGCCAGCAGCGGGGGGAGCGGGAGGGATGAGCAGTTCTTC
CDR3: CASSGGSGRDEQFF

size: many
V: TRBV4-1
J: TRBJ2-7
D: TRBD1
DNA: TGCGCCAGCAGCCAAGATGTACAGGGGATCTACGAGCAGTACTTC
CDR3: CASSQDVQGIYEQYF

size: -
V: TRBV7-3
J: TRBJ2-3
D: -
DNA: TGTGCCAGCAGCCCCTACGTGGCAGGGGGCACAGATACGCAGTATTTT
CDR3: CASSPYVAGGTDTQYF

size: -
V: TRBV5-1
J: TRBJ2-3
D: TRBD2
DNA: TGCGCCAGCAGCTTGGTCACTAGCGGGAGTGGGGATACGCAGTATTTT
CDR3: CASSLVTSGSGDTQYF

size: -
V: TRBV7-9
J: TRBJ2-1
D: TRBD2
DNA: TGTGCCAGCAGCTTAGCTGGGACTAGCGGCAATGAGCAGTTCTTC
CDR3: CASSLAGTSGNEQFF

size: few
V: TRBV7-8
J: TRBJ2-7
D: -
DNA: TGTGCCAGCAGCTTAGGGTCGCGGTACGAGCAGTACTTC
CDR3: CASSLGSRYEQYF

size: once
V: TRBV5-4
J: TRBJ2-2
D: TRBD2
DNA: TGTGCCAGCAGCTCACCCGCTAGCGGGGGCCGCGGGGAGCTGTTTTTT
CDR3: CASSSPASGGRGELFF

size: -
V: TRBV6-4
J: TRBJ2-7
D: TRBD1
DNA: TGTGCCAGCACCCCAGACAGGGGGCGATCCTACGAGCAGTACTTC
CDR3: CASTPDRGRSYEQYF

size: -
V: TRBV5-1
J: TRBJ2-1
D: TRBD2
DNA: TGCGCCAGCAGCTTGGGAGTAGCGGGAGGCGATGAGCAGTTCTTC
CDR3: CASSLGVAGGDEQFF

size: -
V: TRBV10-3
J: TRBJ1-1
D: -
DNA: TGCGCCATCAGTGAGAATTACGGGTTGGCTTTCTTT
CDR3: CAISENYGLAFF

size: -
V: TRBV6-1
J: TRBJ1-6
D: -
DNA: TGTGCCAGCAGTGAAGCGGCCTCAGGACAGAAGAATTCACCCCTCCACTTT
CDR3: CASSEAASGQKNSPLHF

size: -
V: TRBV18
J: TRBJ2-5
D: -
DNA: TGTGCCAGCTCGCGGCCCTCCCAAGAGACCCAGTACTTC
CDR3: CASSRPSQETQYF

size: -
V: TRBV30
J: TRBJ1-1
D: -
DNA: TGTGCCTGGAGCGGGACTTTGATCACTGAAGCTTTCTTT
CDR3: CAWSGTLITEAFF

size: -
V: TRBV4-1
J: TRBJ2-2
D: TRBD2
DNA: TGCGCCAGCACCTCACTAGCGGGAGTAGGCAGCACCGGGGAGCTGTTTTTT
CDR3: CASTSLAGVGSTGELFF

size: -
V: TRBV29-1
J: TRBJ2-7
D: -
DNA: TGCAGCGTTGAAGGCAGACTCTACGAGCAGTACTTC
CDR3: CSVEGRLYEQYF

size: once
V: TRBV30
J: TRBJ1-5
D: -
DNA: TGTGCCTGGAGTGTAGGACTGTTTATGGCGGAGCCCCAGCATTTT
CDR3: CAWSVGLFMAEPQHF

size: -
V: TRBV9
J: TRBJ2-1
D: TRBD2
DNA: TGTGCCAGCAGCGTAACTAGCGGGAGGGAGAATGAGCAGTTCTTC
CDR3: CASSVTSGRENEQFF

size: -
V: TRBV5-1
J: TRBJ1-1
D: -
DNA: TGCGCCAGCACCCCCTTGGGACACGGGAACACTGAAGCTTTCTTT
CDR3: CASTPLGHGNTEAFF

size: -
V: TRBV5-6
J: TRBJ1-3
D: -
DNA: TGTGCCAGCAGCTTAGGGGAACAGGGAACGGGAAAGGGAAACACCATATATTTT
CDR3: CASSLGEQGTGKGNTIYF

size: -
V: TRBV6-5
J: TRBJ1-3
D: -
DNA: TGTGCCAGCAGTTCCTTGGGCGCGTCTGGAAACACCATATATTTT
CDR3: CASSSLGASGNTIYF

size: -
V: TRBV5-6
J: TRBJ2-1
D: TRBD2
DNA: TGTGCCAGCAGCTCAGGGACTAGCGGGACATTCTACAATGAGCAGTTCTTC
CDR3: CASSSGTSGTFYNEQFF

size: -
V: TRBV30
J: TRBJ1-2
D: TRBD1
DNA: TGTGCCTGGAGTGTACAGGGGGCGGGCGGCTACACCTTC
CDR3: CAWSVQGAGGYTF